This TCR beta chain is from a study of metastatic and nonmetastatic thyroid tumors. Study details: Repertoires of blood and of tissue (tumor or nodule) from malignant and benign thyroid patients were compared.

Patients underwent thyroid surgery, and none had received any treatment before it. TCRdb re-called clones from the PCR reads using MiXCR. The sample has about 15,000 clones, approximately 32% seen once; the top ten hold about 48%. This clone was detected ten times or more. The CDR3 is 11 residues long. Looked up from germline, CDR1 is SGHRS and CDR2 is YFSETQ. Trimming cost V 2 bases and J 5 bases, with 4 bases left between them. The chain employs TRBV5-1 and TRBJ1-2; no clear D gene. Sequencing was carried out using tumor tissue. The sequence was collected from a male donor with papillary thyroid cancer or a benign thyroid nodule (not recorded which). Some clones in this sample may be carry-over from other donors' samples. Written as DNA, the CDR3 is TGCGCCAGCAGCTTCGGATATGGCTACACCTTC. It yields the protein CASSFGYGYTF.